The 30 T cell receptor beta chains in this list originate from one sample, sequenced in a study of T cell responses to AZD1222 COVID-19 vaccine. The data were produced by immunoSEQ multiplex PCR, yet TCRdb's version contains in-frame clones alone and is incomplete. The table shows 120,000 or so clones, with roughly 88% occurring only once. Sequencing used peripheral blood, obtained 28 days after the second AZD1222 dose. These receptors were taken from an adult who received the AZD1222 COVID-19 vaccine.

This clone was detected a few times. V is TRBV4-3 and J is TRBJ2-1; D unclear. The germline CDR1 and CDR2 sequences are LGHNA and YSLEER. V gave up 0 bases and J gave up 5 bases, with 5 bases separating them. This CDR3 contains 13 residues. CDR3 sequence: CASSQEYNNEQFF. The CDR3 DNA reads as TGCGCCAGCAGCCAAGAGTATAACAATGAGCAGTTCTTC.

The chain employs TRBV7-9 and TRBJ2-7; D not resolved. Germline values: CDR1 SEHNR, CDR2 FQNEAQ (reference sequence). The length of the CDR3 is 15 residues. V lost 5 bases and J lost 2, with 16 bases in between. The CDR3 region has the DNA TGTGCCAGCAGCCCGAGCAGTAAGGGAACCTACGAGCAGTACTTC. This translates into CASSPSSKGTYEQYF.

The genes are TRBV7-9 and TRBJ1-4; the match to TRBD1 covers 10 bases. This CDR3 spans 18 amino acids. CDR1 and CDR2 from the germline V gene are SEHNR and FQNEAQ (reference sequence). Germline trimming cut 1 base from V and 5 bases from J; bases unmatched to any gene: 10. The CDR3 nucleotides are TGTGCCAGCAGCTTAGGAGTGATTGTGGGACAGGGGAATGAAAAACTGTTTTTT. It codes for CASSLGVIVGQGNEKLFF.

The chain is built from TRBV6-5 and TRBJ2-1; 12 positions match TRBD2. Germline lookup yields CDR1 MNHEY and CDR2 SVGAGI. The J segment lost 10 bases and the V segment lost 7 bases, leaving 11 bases of the junction unmatched. This CDR3 contains 15 residues. The CDR3 nucleotides are TGTGCCAGCACCCCCCGACTAGCGGGGGCGGGGGAGCAGTTCTTC. As protein: CASTPRLAGAGEQFF.

CDR3 in DNA: TGTGCCAGCACTAAGTGGGGGGCCACTGAAGCTTTCTTT. This sequence encodes CASTKWGATEAFF. V is TRBV28 and J is TRBJ1-1, with D possibly being TRBD1 (6 bases). The CDR3 runs 13 residues. Germline lookup yields CDR1 MDHEN and CDR2 SYDVKM. V was pared by 7 bases and J by 4 bases, with 13 bases between.

J is TRBJ1-2 and V is TRBV3-1 (or the pseudogene TRBV3-2); TRBD1 is a possible D gene (5 bases). The CDR3 loop spans 13 amino acids. CDR1 and CDR2 (germline): LGHDT, YNNKEL (reference sequence). V was pared by 3 bases and J by 5 bases, with 10 bases between. The CDR3 DNA is TGTGCCAGCAGCCAGGGGGGTGGGTATGGCTACACCTTC. This encodes CASSQGGGYGYTF.

V usage is TRBV7-2 and J usage is TRBJ1-2; D gene unclear. This CDR3 region has 13 residues. Germline V lookup: CDR1 SGHTA, CDR2 FQGNSA. V lost 5 bases, J lost 6 bases, and 13 bases lay in between. For the CDR3, the DNA is TGTGCCAGCAGCCGAAGAGGGAGCGATGGCTACACCTTC. Protein: CASSRRGSDGYTF.

This clone was recorded once. This chain joins TRBV30 and TRBJ1-1; D gene unclear. This CDR3 spans 12 amino acids. Per germline, CDR1 GTSNPN and CDR2 SVGIG (reference sequence). Trimming left V 5 bases short and J 1 base short, with 8 bases between. CDR3 in amino acids: CAWDFTNTEAFF. For the CDR3, the DNA is TGTGCCTGGGATTTTACGAACACTGAAGCTTTCTTT.

The chain joins TRBV30 to TRBJ2-1; no definite D call. V dropped 4 bases and J dropped 0 bases, with 7 bases sitting between them. Per the germline V gene, CDR1 is GTSNPN and CDR2 is SVGIG (reference sequence). The CDR3 length is 13 residues. The CDR3 sequence is CAWKKLSYNEQFF. The CDR3 DNA reads TGTGCCTGGAAAAAACTCTCCTACAATGAGCAGTTCTTC. The full variable domain, completed using reference TRBV30 and TRBJ2-1, is SQTIHQWPATLVQPVGSPLSLECTVEGTSNPNLYWYRQAAGRGLQLLFYSVGIGQISSEVPQNLSASRPQDRQFILSSKKLLLSDSGFYLCAWKKLSYNEQFFGPGTRLTVL.

The chain uses TRBV25-1 and TRBJ2-3; the match to TRBD2 covers 7 bases. Germline V gene sequence: CDR1 MGHDK, CDR2 SYGVNS. V was clipped by 6 bases and J by 6 bases; unmatched bases: 12. The CDR3 sequence is 15 residues long. CDR3 nucleotide sequence: TGTGCCAGCAGCCAATCTAGGGGAGGGGCCGATACGCAGTATTTT. This translates into CASSQSRGGADTQYF.

The chain combines TRBV6-2 or TRBV6-3 with TRBJ1-5; tentatively, D is TRBD1 (6 bases). The ends were cut back, 6 bases at V and 2 bases at J, with 17 bases in the middle. The CDR3 spans 16 residues. Germline V gene sequence: CDR1 MNHEY, CDR2 SVGEGT. In DNA form, the CDR3 reads TGTGCCAGCAGATACAAACAGGGTGACGGCAATCAGCCCCAGCATTTT. Its translation is CASRYKQGDGNQPQHF.

V and J are TRBV5-1 and TRBJ2-5; tentatively, D is TRBD2 (6 bases). V lost 3 bases, J lost 2 bases, and 11 bases lay in between. CDR1 SGHRS and CDR2 YFSETQ come from the germline V gene. The CDR3 totals 14 residues. Written as DNA, the CDR3 is TGCGCCAGCAGCTGGAGGGGCGGGCAAGAGACCCAGTACTTC. Its protein is CASSWRGGQETQYF.

Written as DNA, the CDR3 is TGTGCCAGCAGCTTGAGCAGGAGCTATGGCTACACCTTC. Its protein is CASSLSRSYGYTF. This sequence joins TRBV5-4 and TRBJ1-2; the D is unclear. The CDR3 length is 13 residues. Deletions cut 1 base from V and 4 bases from J, with 8 bases between. Per the germline V gene, CDR1 is SGHNT and CDR2 is YYREEE (reference sequence).

V and J are TRBV27 and TRBJ1-1; 7 positions agree with TRBD1. Germline CDR1 MNHEY, CDR2 SMNVEV (reference sequence). This CDR3 contains 18 residues. V lost 5 bases to trimming and J lost 1 base; unmatched junction nucleotides: 16. CDR3 sequence reads: CASSPILGTAPRNTEAFF. Here the CDR3 DNA reads TGTGCCAGCAGTCCTATCCTTGGGACAGCTCCTCGGAACACTGAAGCTTTCTTT.

This chain uses TRBV29-1 with TRBJ1-5, with D possibly being TRBD1 (6 bases). The CDR3 contains 13 residues. V lost 3 bases to trimming and J lost 4 bases, with 10 bases between them. The germline V gene encodes CDR1 SQVTM and CDR2 ANQGSEA. CDR3 coding DNA: TGCAGCGTTGATACAGGGAGGAATCAGCCCCAGCATTTT. Translation: CSVDTGRNQPQHF.

The V and J genes are TRBV12-3 or TRBV12-4 and TRBJ2-2; TRBD1 aligns across 7 bases. J lost 3 bases, V lost 11 bases, and 6 bases had no gene match. This CDR3 contains 13 residues. The CDR3 DNA sequence: TGTGCCCAAAGACAGGGACACACCGGGGAGCTGTTTTTT. It specifies CAQRQGHTGELFF.

The chain is built from TRBV10-3 and TRBJ2-4, with D uncertain. Trimming removed 3 bases at V and 0 bases at J, with 9 bases between. CDR3 size: 15 residues. The germline CDR1 and CDR2 sequences are ENHRY and SYGVKD. The CDR3 DNA sequence: TGTGCCATCAGTGATGGGTCCCTAGCCAAAAACATTCAGTACTTC. Translating gives CAISDGSLAKNIQYF.

Written as DNA, the CDR3 is TGTGCCAGCAGTTCTAGTGGGGAGCAGTTCTTC. As protein: CASSSSGEQFF. The rearrangement uses TRBV12-3 or TRBV12-4 and TRBJ2-1; no definite D call. There are 11 residues in the CDR3. Trimming cost V 4 bases and J 10 bases, with 8 bases left between them.

The chain carries TRBV5-6 and TRBJ1-6; 8 positions match TRBD1. J lost 3 bases, V lost 4 bases, and 6 bases had no gene match. The length of the CDR3 is 16 residues. CDR1 is SGHDT and CDR2 is YYEEEE in the germline V gene. CDR3 amino acids: CASSPVTGDYNSPLHF. The CDR3 region has the DNA TGTGCCAGCAGCCCAGTGACAGGGGACTATAATTCACCCCTCCACTTT.

V gene TRBV13 combines with J gene TRBJ1-6; possible D gene TRBD1, 6 bases. Germline V gives CDR1 PRHDT, CDR2 FYEKMQ (reference sequence). V lost 6 bases, J lost 2 bases, and 11 bases lay in between. This CDR3 region has 15 residues. For the CDR3, the DNA is TGTGCCAGCAGAGGGGGGGCAGCCTATAATTCACCCCTCCACTTT. Residues: CASRGGAAYNSPLHF.

The rearrangement joins TRBV25-1 to TRBJ1-6, with D hard to call. The CDR3 extends over 13 amino acids. The germline V gene encodes CDR1 MGHDK and CDR2 SYGVNS. V shed 0 bases and J shed 10 bases, with 7 bases lying between them. The CDR3 sequence is CASSEYKESPLHF. In nucleotides, the CDR3 is TGTGCCAGCAGTGAATATAAGGAATCACCCCTCCACTTT.

This chain connects TRBV4-3 to TRBJ1-3; weak D call: TRBD1 (6 bases). CDR1 LGHNA and CDR2 YSLEER come from the germline V gene. Trimming cost V 0 bases and J 0 bases, with 12 bases left between them. CDR3 length: 17 residues. The DNA of the CDR3 is TGCGCCAGCAGCCAAGACTTAGGGGGATACTCTGGAAACACCATATATTTT. This gives the protein CASSQDLGGYSGNTIYF.

This clone was counted once. The chain has TRBV4-1 and TRBJ1-2; TRBD1 might be the D (5 bases). Trimming took off 0 bases at V and 6 bases at J, with 11 bases between the two ends. The V gene's germline CDR1 is MGHRA and CDR2 YSYEKL. The CDR3 length is 14 residues. The chain's CDR3 is CASSQDRGGHGYTF. Written as DNA, the CDR3 is TGCGCCAGCAGCCAAGATCGGGGGGGACATGGCTACACCTTC.

The V call is TRBV7-3, the J call TRBJ2-3; 7 bases match TRBD2. Germline values: CDR1 SGHTA, CDR2 FQGTGA. This CDR3 region has 15 residues. V lost 2 bases and J lost 2; bases outside the gene matches: 4. This chain's CDR3 is CASSLRGDITDTQYF. CDR3 bases: TGTGCCAGCAGCTTACGGGGGGATATCACAGATACGCAGTATTTT.

This clone has more than one count but fewer than ten. The rearrangement joins TRBV5-5 to TRBJ1-4, with D possibly being TRBD1 (6 bases). Germline CDR1 and CDR2: SGHKS and YYEKEE (reference sequence). The V end was cut by 6 bases, the J end by 4 bases, with 13 bases between. The CDR3 has 14 residues. As DNA, the CDR3 is TGTGCCAGCACTTGGACAGCCGGTAATGAAAAACTGTTTTTT. It translates to CASTWTAGNEKLFF.

The V and J genes are TRBV3-1 (or the pseudogene TRBV3-2) and TRBJ1-5, with TRBD1 matching 8 bases. The CDR3 runs 17 residues. Germline CDR1 reads LGHDT; CDR2 reads YNNKEL (reference sequence). V gave up 3 bases and J gave up 3 bases; unmatched junction bases: 10. The CDR3 here is CASSQGRTGSVNQPQHF. CDR3 DNA sequence: TGTGCCAGCAGCCAGGGCCGGACAGGGTCGGTCAATCAGCCCCAGCATTTT.

V usage is TRBV5-1 and J usage is TRBJ2-3; TRBD2 agrees at 10 bases. Germline CDR1 SGHRS, CDR2 YFSETQ. The ends lost 0 bases at V and 3 bases at J; junction bases unmatched: 7. The CDR3 extends over 17 amino acids. The CDR3 coding sequence is TGCGCCAGCAGCTTGGTAGGAGCGGGGGGGCAAACAGATACGCAGTATTTT. Protein product: CASSLVGAGGQTDTQYF.

The chain employs TRBV29-1 and TRBJ2-7; D call uncertain. Deletions cut 0 bases from V and 3 bases from J, with 6 bases between. The CDR3 is made up of 12 amino acids. Germline lookup yields CDR1 SQVTM and CDR2 ANQGSEA. This chain's CDR3 is CSVEDGDYEQYF. The CDR3, as DNA: TGCAGCGTTGAAGACGGTGACTACGAGCAGTACTTC.

The chain combines TRBV14 with TRBJ2-5; the D is unclear. CDR1 SGHDN and CDR2 FVKESK come from the germline V gene. V shed 5 bases and J shed 7 bases, with 17 bases lying between them. The CDR3 spans 14 residues. The CDR3 coding sequence is TGTGCCAGCAGCATAACGTCCGGACGATCGACCCAGTACTTC. Translation: CASSITSGRSTQYF.

This clone appeared once. The chain combines TRBV5-1 with TRBJ2-7; TRBD1 agrees at 9 bases. CDR3 length equals 14 residues. In germline, CDR1 is SGHRS, CDR2 YFSETQ. The trim removed 2 bases at V and 2 bases at J, leaving 2 bases unmatched. The CDR3, as DNA: TGCGCCAGCAGCTTCGGGACAGGGACCTACGAGCAGTACTTC. Its protein product is CASSFGTGTYEQYF.